Sequencing of this T cell receptor (beta chain) was carried out in a study of Tregs in tolerant kidney transplant recipients. The CDR3 is 16 amino acids. J lost 5 bases, V lost 2 bases, and 11 bases had no gene match. Germline V gene data show CDR1 as GTSNPN and CDR2 as SVGIG (reference sequence). Sequenced by immunoSEQ multiplex PCR; TCRdb stores in-frame clones only, minus some. The sample has around 78,000 clones; about 91% are singletons. The rearrangement joins TRBV30 to TRBJ1-2; 10 bases align to TRBD1. This specimen consisted of Tregs from blood, obtained before the transplant. This sequence was found in a human donor who received a combined kidney and bone marrow transplant. The CDR3 coding sequence is TGTGCCTGGAGTTCACCGGGACAGGGGTCAAGTTATGGCTACACCTTC. Translated: CAWSSPGQGSSYGYTF.